This T cell receptor (beta chain) is drawn from a study of cytomegalovirus exposure and HLA in healthy donors. Study findings and constraints: Researchers counted around 170 TCR beta chains as cytomegalovirus-associated. Common viral pathogens seemed to be connected with several of the most significant clusters, according to a later analysis.

This clone was counted only a few times. The antigen is not known. The PCR had 60 Vbeta and 13 Jbeta primers. Profiled with immunoSEQ multiplex PCR; TCRdb holds only in-frame clones, not every one. The repertoire holds approximately 130,000 clones, with roughly 8.6% as singletons. Trimming removed 1 base at V and 4 bases at J, with 7 bases between. The CDR3 totals 13 residues. Germline V lookup: CDR1 MRHNA, CDR2 SNTAGT. Nominal health characterized the donors when sampled, though unrecorded immune exposures were likely. The receptor comes from a woman aged 40 to 49 in good health and CMV-seropositive. V and J are TRBV6-4 and TRBJ1-1; D is perhaps TRBD1 (5 bases). Sequencing was carried out using PBMCs. CDR3 residues: CASSDWGGTEAFF. The DNA for the CDR3 is TGTGCCAGCAGTGACTGGGGGGGCACTGAAGCTTTCTTT.